This TCR beta chain derives from a study of spatial heterogeneity in lung cancer. Time point of the sample: sample taken at primary tumor resection. The input material, whole RNA from tumor, nontumor lung or frozen PBMC, was sequenced unsorted. MiXCR was run by TCRdb on the 5' RACE reads, yielding one entry per CDR3 protein. In the table there are some 85,000 distinct CDR3 sequences, about 20% of which are singletons. The CDR3 sequence is 14 residues long. Germline V lookup: CDR1 MNHNS, CDR2 SASEGT. The V and J ends lost 3 bases and 4 bases respectively, with 13 bases between them. The origin of this receptor is a male donor with early-stage non-small cell lung cancer. The material was PBMCs, obtained at surgery. The chain has TRBV6-1 and TRBJ2-7; D call uncertain. The CDR3 is CASSEAPGRYEQYF. DNA for the CDR3: TGTGCCAGCAGTGAGGCTCCTGGTCGGTACGAGCAGTACTTC.